A selection of T cell receptor beta chains follows, all from one sample in a study of T cells in Graves' hyperthyroidism and ophthalmopathy. TCRdb reprocessed the multiplex PCR reads via MiXCR and lists one record per CDR3 protein. The profile shows about 360,000 distinct CDR3 sequences, 25% of them singletons. Sequenced input: blood. Receptors were obtained from a man over 45 with Graves' hyperthyroidism. CDR3s include the opening cysteine and the closing phenylalanine or tryptophan. Fields, in order: V gene, clone size, J gene, D gene, CDR3 protein, CDR3 DNA. A D gene is named only where the DNA matches it firmly. Expanded clones get a size class; other rows say once, few or many, or leave the size out.

V: TRBV5-1; size: -; J: TRBJ2-1; D: TRBD1; CDR3: CASRYVATGSNEQFF; DNA: TGCGCCAGCAGATACGTTGCGACAGGGAGCAATGAGCAGTTCTTC
V: TRBV2; size: -; J: TRBJ2-1; D: -; CDR3: CATTGLGSSSYNEQFF; DNA: TGTGCCACCACGGGCCTGGGCAGCAGCTCCTACAATGAGCAGTTCTTC
V: TRBV6-1; size: -; J: TRBJ2-1; D: -; CDR3: CASSEGLLSSYSEQFF; DNA: TGTGCCAGCAGTGAAGGACTCTTGAGCTCCTACAGTGAGCAGTTCTTC
V: TRBV20-1; size: many; J: TRBJ2-1; D: TRBD2; CDR3: CSAAILAGVGNEQFF; DNA: TGCAGTGCTGCGATACTAGCGGGAGTAGGTAATGAGCAGTTCTTC
V: TRBV7-2; size: many; J: TRBJ2-5; D: TRBD2; CDR3: CASSPGLAPGETQYF; DNA: TGTGCCAGCAGCCCGGGACTAGCTCCGGGGGAGACCCAGTACTTC
V: TRBV9; size: -; J: TRBJ2-1; D: TRBD2; CDR3: CASSGGTSGRNEQFF; DNA: TGTGCCAGCAGCGGAGGGACTAGCGGGAGGAATGAGCAGTTCTTC
V: TRBV7-2; size: few; J: TRBJ2-1; D: TRBD2; CDR3: CASSLLGLAGNEQFF; DNA: TGTGCCAGCAGCCTACTAGGACTAGCGGGGAATGAGCAGTTCTTC
V: TRBV4-1; size: few; J: TRBJ1-2; D: -; CDR3: CASSQEQGTLYGYTF; DNA: TGCGCCAGCAGCCAAGAGCAGGGAACCCTCTATGGCTACACCTTC
V: TRBV7-9; size: many; J: TRBJ2-1; D: -; CDR3: CASSLRDLTNEQFF; DNA: TGTGCCAGCAGCTTAAGGGACCTTACCAATGAGCAGTTCTTC
V: TRBV30; size: -; J: TRBJ2-2; D: -; CDR3: CAWGRDGTGELFF; DNA: TGTGCCTGGGGTAGAGACGGCACCGGGGAGCTGTTTTTT
V: TRBV29-1; size: few; J: TRBJ2-6; D: -; CDR3: CSVEQVSGANVLTF; DNA: TGCAGCGTCGAACAGGTTTCTGGGGCCAACGTCCTGACTTTC
V: TRBV6-1; size: -; J: TRBJ2-1; D: TRBD2; CDR3: CASSEVGLAGPHRNNEQFF; DNA: TGTGCCAGCAGTGAAGTGGGACTAGCGGGACCCCACCGAAACAATGAGCAGTTCTTC
V: TRBV30; size: many; J: TRBJ2-4; D: -; CDR3: CAWSAGAKNIQYF; DNA: TGTGCCTGGAGTGCTGGGGCCAAAAACATTCAGTACTTC
V: TRBV7-9; size: few; J: TRBJ2-2; D: -; CDR3: CASSHIVSGDTGELFF; DNA: TGTGCCAGCAGCCACATAGTGTCGGGAGACACCGGGGAGCTGTTTTTT
V: TRBV7-8; size: many; J: TRBJ2-7; D: -; CDR3: CASSLLIGGVYEQYF; DNA: TGTGCCAGCAGCTTGCTCATCGGGGGCGTATACGAGCAGTACTTC
V: TRBV30; size: once; J: TRBJ1-5; D: -; CDR3: CAWSFLGAGQPQHF; DNA: TGTGCCTGGAGCTTTCTGGGGGCCGGTCAGCCCCAGCATTTT
V: TRBV20-1; size: -; J: TRBJ2-1; D: TRBD2; CDR3: CSAREIGLAGNEQFF; DNA: TGCAGTGCTAGAGAGATTGGACTAGCGGGTAATGAGCAGTTCTTC
V: TRBV11-2; size: few; J: TRBJ2-5; D: -; CDR3: CASSTGGEETQYF; DNA: TGTGCCAGCAGCACGGGCGGGGAAGAGACCCAGTACTTC